One sample yielded the 30 T cell receptor beta chains listed below, sequenced in a study of blood T cells in healthy people across ages. It was with a sample-barcoded 5' primer and a J-beta primer mix that a second PCR of about 6 to 12 cycles was run. TCRdb recomputed calls from the 5' RACE reads with MiXCR, one row per CDR3 protein. The data show 870,000 or so distinct CDR3 sequences, more than 25% seen once. What was sequenced was blood. These receptors all come from a woman older than 75 in good health.

In its sample, this clonotype was seen a few times. The CDR3, as DNA: TGCAGTGCTAGCCCTAGCGGGGGTTTAGCCAAAAACATTCAGTACTTC. The encoded protein is CSASPSGGLAKNIQYF. The J gene is TRBJ2-4, the V gene TRBV20-1; 10 positions match TRBD2. Per germline, CDR1 DFQATT and CDR2 SNEGSKA (reference sequence). This CDR3 region has 16 residues. Trimming at V came to 3 bases and at J to 0 bases, leaving 5 bases not matched to a gene.

The V gene is TRBV7-2, the J gene TRBJ2-4; D gene unclear. Germline V gene lookup returns CDR1 SGHTA and CDR2 FQGNSA. The CDR3 contains 15 residues. V was shortened by 1 base and J by 1 base, with 8 bases between the two germline ends. In nucleotides, the CDR3 is TGTGCCAGCAGCTTAGGGGCCCATGCCAAAAACATTCAGTACTTC. Amino acids: CASSLGAHAKNIQYF.

This chain joins TRBV4-1 and TRBJ2-3, with a weak D call TRBD1 (5 bases). The CDR3 sequence is 15 residues long. CDR1 MGHRA and CDR2 YSYEKL come from the germline V gene. V was clipped by 2 bases and J by 1 base, with 10 bases between them. Here the CDR3 DNA reads TGCGCCAGCAGCCAAACCGAGACAGGCACAGATACGCAGTATTTT. This translates into CASSQTETGTDTQYF.

This clonotype came up many times. The genes are TRBV7-2 and TRBJ2-4; D ambiguous. V was cut by 5 bases and J by 1 base, with 12 bases left in between. CDR3 length: 15 amino acids. Per the germline V gene, CDR1 is SGHTA and CDR2 is FQGNSA. The chain's CDR3 is CASSPNNAAKNIQYF. Written as DNA, the CDR3 is TGTGCCAGCAGCCCCAACAATGCTGCCAAAAACATTCAGTACTTC.

Worth noting for this clonotype: At one end the junction does not follow the germline gene, possibly because of a read error. The genes are TRBV10-3 and TRBJ1-5; possible D gene TRBD1, 5 bases. Per the germline V gene, CDR1 is ENHRY and CDR2 is SYGVKD. The CDR3 contains 15 residues. DNA of the CDR3: TGTGTCATCAGTGAGGGGAATAATGGCAATCAGCCCCAGCATTTT. This gives the protein CVISEGNNGNQPQHF.

The rearrangement uses TRBV12-3 or TRBV12-4 and TRBJ2-3; the D gene is possibly TRBD1 (5 bases). Trimming pared 0 bases from V and 13 bases from J, leaving 20 bases between. CDR3 size: 15 residues. CDR3 coding DNA: TGTGCCAGCAGTTTAGCAGGGGCGAGCACAGATGCGGAGTATTTT. Translating gives CASSLAGASTDAEYF.

About this clonotype: A much larger clone differs from this one at a single base, so this may be a read error. The V gene is TRBV29-1, the J gene TRBJ1-2; 8 bases align to TRBD1. The CDR3 sequence is 12 residues long. From germline, CDR1 is SQVTM and CDR2 ANQGSEA. V lost 7 bases to trimming and J lost 6 bases; unmatched junction nucleotides: 7. This chain's CDR3 is CSGNTGGNGYTF. CDR3 coding DNA: TGCAGCGGTAATACAGGGGGGAATGGCTACACCTTC.

There are many counts of this clonotype. V gene TRBV29-1 combines with J gene TRBJ1-2; D perhaps matches TRBD1 (5 bases). With 4 bases removed from V and 4 bases from J, the gap between germline ends came to 10 bases. The V gene's germline CDR1 is SQVTM and CDR2 ANQGSEA. The CDR3 is 12 residues long. The CDR3 nucleotides are TGCAGCGTTGGGGAGGGGTTCTATGGCTACACCTTC. Amino acid sequence: CSVGEGFYGYTF.

This clonotype was found many times. The gene calls are TRBV6-2 or TRBV6-3 and TRBJ2-5; D may be TRBD2 (5 bases). Germline V gives CDR1 MNHEY, CDR2 SVGEGT. Trimming cost V 0 bases and J 10 bases, with 12 bases left between them. This CDR3 has 13 residues. DNA for the CDR3: TGTGCCAGCAGTTACTCGGAACCCGGGGACCAGTACTTC. It yields the protein CASSYSEPGDQYF.

V is TRBV3-1 and J is TRBJ2-3; 12 nucleotides line up with TRBD2. This CDR3 comprises 18 residues. V was pared by 5 bases and J by 0 bases, with 9 bases of the junction left unmatched. From germline, CDR1 is LGHDT and CDR2 YNNKEL (reference sequence). CDR3 in amino acids: CASSSTSGGFGSTDTQYF. The CDR3 DNA reads as TGTGCCAGCAGCTCGACTAGCGGGGGATTTGGGAGCACAGATACGCAGTATTTT.

This clonotype was detected many times. This chain links TRBV29-1 with TRBJ2-3; a weak D match, TRBD2 (6 bases). V was cut by 5 bases and J by 4 bases, with 19 bases left in between. The CDR3 has 15 residues. The V gene's germline CDR1 is SQVTM and CDR2 ANQGSEA. The CDR3 coding sequence is TGCAGCGTTCTAAAACTAGCCACGGAATCAGATACGCAGTATTTT. Protein sequence: CSVLKLATESDTQYF.

This clonotype was observed once. The V call is TRBV20-1, the J call TRBJ2-7, with D perhaps matching TRBD1 (6 bases). Near its end, the DNA agrees better with TRBJ2-5, so the J call may be wrong. The CDR3 totals 13 residues. Per the germline V gene, CDR1 is DFQATT and CDR2 is SNEGSKA (reference sequence). The CDR3 DNA reads as TGCAGTGCGTTTTACAGGGCCGGGGAGACCCAGTACTTC. It translates to CSAFYRAGETQYF.

At least ten counts were recorded for this clonotype. The chain uses TRBV5-5 and TRBJ1-1, with D tentatively TRBD1 (6 bases). The CDR3 extends over 16 amino acids. Between the trimmed V and J ends, which lost 1 base and 1 base, there was a span of 14 bases. Germline CDR1 is SGHKS and CDR2 is YYEKEE (reference sequence). The CDR3 nucleotides are TGTGCCAGCAGCTTGAGTTTCCAGGGGTCGAACACTGAAGCTTTCTTT. It translates to CASSLSFQGSNTEAFF.

The sample holds a few counts of this clonotype. V gene TRBV7-2 combines with J gene TRBJ2-2, with TRBD2 matching over 11 bases. The CDR3 loop spans 18 amino acids. The germline gives CDR1 SGHTA, CDR2 FQGNSA. The J segment lost 4 bases and the V segment lost 0 bases, leaving 7 bases of the junction unmatched. CDR3 sequence: CASSLAPHSGGATGELFF. The CDR3, as DNA: TGTGCCAGCAGCTTAGCTCCCCATAGCGGGGGGGCCACCGGGGAGCTGTTTTTT.

Regarding this clonotype: A single base separates this from a much larger clone, so it may be a read error. This chain joins TRBV7-8 and TRBJ2-3, with D possibly matching TRBD2 (5 bases). Germline V CDR1 and CDR2: SGHVS, FQNEAQ. The CDR3 has 13 residues. Here the CDR3 DNA reads TGTACCAGCAGCCTTAGCGTTCAAGATACGCAGTATTTT. It yields the protein CTSSLSVQDTQYF.

This clonotype was observed a handful of times. The V call is TRBV12-3 or TRBV12-4, the J call TRBJ2-2, with 7 positions matching TRBD2. The V gene end was trimmed by 3 bases and the J gene end by 4 bases; junction bases not matched to a gene: 5. This CDR3 has 15 residues. CDR3 in amino acids: CASSLAGRGTGELFF. The CDR3 nucleotides are TGTGCCAGCAGTTTGGCAGGGAGGGGCACCGGGGAGCTGTTTTTT.

A few counts support this clonotype. The chain combines TRBV4-2 with TRBJ1-2; 9 nucleotides align to TRBD1. Per the germline V gene, CDR1 is LGHNA and CDR2 is YNFKEQ. The CDR3 totals 15 residues. J was trimmed by 5 bases and V by 3 bases; bases with no gene match: 7. The CDR3 DNA reads TGTGCCAGCAGCCACGGGACAGGGATGGGGTATGGCTACACCTTC. This encodes CASSHGTGMGYGYTF.

This clonotype came up many times. The chain is built from TRBV29-1 and TRBJ2-7; possible D gene TRBD1, 5 bases. In germline, CDR1 is SQVTM, CDR2 ANQGSEA. Trimming removed 4 bases at V and 0 bases at J, with 13 bases between. CDR3 size: 14 residues. The CDR3 spells CSVAVSGFSYEQYF. In DNA, the CDR3 is TGCAGCGTTGCGGTATCAGGGTTCTCCTACGAGCAGTACTTC.

This clonotype was seen more than once but under ten times. The genes are TRBV6-6 and TRBJ2-2; possible D gene TRBD2, 6 bases. Trimming cost V 7 bases and J 4 bases, with 19 bases left between them. Germline assignment: CDR1 MNHNY and CDR2 SVGAGI (reference sequence). This CDR3 contains 16 residues. The CDR3 protein is CASTLSGGRGTGELFF. CDR3 nucleotides: TGTGCCAGCACCCTAAGCGGCGGGCGGGGCACCGGGGAGCTGTTTTTT.

This clonotype was found many times. The genes are TRBV4-3 and TRBJ1-2; the D gene is possibly TRBD1 (5 bases). With 0 bases removed from V and 3 bases from J, the gap between germline ends came to 8 bases. The CDR3 loop spans 14 amino acids. CDR1 is LGHNA and CDR2 is YSLEER in the germline V gene. The CDR3 region is CASSQDQGYYGYTF. The CDR3 nucleotides read TGCGCCAGCAGCCAAGATCAGGGCTACTATGGCTACACCTTC.

The gene calls are TRBV3-1 and TRBJ1-1; 9 nucleotides agree with TRBD1. This CDR3 region has 14 residues. Trimming removed 6 bases from V and 6 bases from J; junction bases left unmatched: 8. The germline V gene has CDR1 LGHDT and CDR2 YNNKEL (reference sequence). The CDR3 DNA is TGTGCCAGCAGACAGACAGGGGGATGGTCTGAAGCTTTCTTT. Translation: CASRQTGGWSEAFF.

The CDR3 DNA follows: TGCGCCAGCAGCTTGGACGGGCTAGCGGACCAAGAGACCCAGTACTTC. Encoded protein: CASSLDGLADQETQYF. J is TRBJ2-5 and V is TRBV5-1; 7 bases align to TRBD2. Trimming at V came to 0 bases and at J to 0 bases, leaving 5 bases not matched to a gene. CDR1 is SGHRS, CDR2 YFSETQ, per germline. The CDR3 totals 16 residues.

This clonotype has a count of ten or more. A junction boundary mismatches the germline segment, possibly from a read error. The J gene is TRBJ2-1, the V gene TRBV2; TRBD1 aligns across 11 bases. Germline V lookup: CDR1 SNHLY, CDR2 FYNNEI. The CDR3 has 15 residues. Here the CDR3 DNA reads TGTGCCAGCTGTGAGGACAGGGGGCAATACAATGAGCAGTTCTTC. This codes for CASCEDRGQYNEQFF.

Ten or more counts support this clonotype. V is TRBV6-2 or TRBV6-3 and J is TRBJ2-3; D may be TRBD1 (5 bases). The CDR3 covers 14 residues. The V end lost 6 bases, the J end lost 2 bases, and 12 bases lay between the germline ends. Germline assignment: CDR1 MNHEY and CDR2 SVGEGT. Here the CDR3 DNA reads TGTGCCAGCAGCAGGGCCGCTACCACAGATACGCAGTATTTT. It specifies CASSRAATTDTQYF.

The rearrangement joins TRBV7-9 to TRBJ2-6; TRBD1 might be the D (5 bases). The germline CDR1 and CDR2 sequences are SEHNR and FQNEAQ (reference sequence). The ends were cut back, 5 bases at V and 0 bases at J, with 17 bases in the middle. The CDR3 totals 18 residues. The CDR3 reads CASSPRAGIPSGANVLTF. CDR3 in DNA: TGTGCCAGCAGCCCAAGGGCAGGGATCCCCTCTGGGGCCAACGTCCTGACTTTC.

J is TRBJ2-4 and V is TRBV18; 9 bases are a match to TRBD1. V dropped 4 bases and J dropped 13; count of bases not matched to a gene: 17. The CDR3 is made up of 16 amino acids. Germline V gene data show CDR1 as KGHSH and CDR2 as LQKENI. This CDR3 reads CASSLLQGAVLGEQYF. In nucleotides, the CDR3 is TGTGCCAGCTCACTTTTACAGGGGGCCGTCTTAGGGGAGCAGTACTTC.

Worth noting for this clonotype: A much larger clone differs from this one at a single base, so this may be a read error. The chain uses TRBV28 and TRBJ2-3; D remains unclear. The CDR3 runs to 14 residues. Germline CDR1 reads MDHEN; CDR2 reads SYDVKM. The chain's CDR3 is CASRTQKSTDAQYF. Written as DNA, the CDR3 is TGTGCCAGCAGGACCCAAAAAAGTACAGATGCGCAGTATTTT. Looking up the rest from reference TRBV28 and TRBJ2-3 gives the full variable domain: DVKVTQSSRYLVKRTGEKVFLECVQDMDHENMFWYRQDPGLGLRLIYFSYDVKMKEKGDIPEGYSVSREKKERFSLILESASTNQTSMYLCASRTQKSTDAQYFGPGTRLTVL.

The chain is built from TRBV9 and TRBJ2-2; no clear D gene. Trimming removed 3 bases at V and 4 bases at J, with 16 bases between. Germline CDR1 SGDLS, CDR2 YYNGEE. This CDR3 region has 16 residues. CDR3 in DNA: TGTGCCAGCAGCGCATCCGCCCCCCCGGGCACCGGGGAGCTGTTTTTT. Amino acids: CASSASAPPGTGELFF.

Comments on this clonotype: A junction end diverges from the germline sequence, so it may reflect a read error. The chain couples TRBV5-6 to TRBJ2-5; 8 positions match TRBD1. Germline CDR1 SGHDT, CDR2 YYEEEE. This CDR3 comprises 16 residues. The CDR3 sequence is CASSRRTGPIQETRYF. CDR3 DNA: TGTGCCAGCAGCCGACGGACAGGGCCCATCCAAGAGACCCGGTACTTC. The complete variable domain, with remaining parts taken from reference TRBV5-6 and TRBJ2-5, reads DAGVTQSPTHLIKTRGQQVTLRCSPKSGHDTVSWYQQALGQGPQFIFQYYEEEERQRGNFPDRFSGHQFPNYSSELNVNALLLGDSALYLCASSRRTGPIQETRYFGPGTRLLVL.

This chain uses TRBV7-2 with TRBJ2-4; 8 bases fit TRBD2. The J call may be in error: the DNA end matches TRBJ2-7 better. The CDR3 is 17 amino acids. The V gene's germline CDR1 is SGHTA and CDR2 FQGNSA. The CDR3 region is CASSSPRWGGRSYEQYF. The CDR3 nucleotides are TGTGCCAGCAGCTCACCTCGTTGGGGCGGGAGGTCCTACGAGCAGTACTTC.